These 11 T cell receptor beta chains share one sample of origin, sequenced in a study of identifying expanded T cells in peripheral blood. Sequenced by immunoSEQ multiplex PCR; TCRdb stores in-frame clones only, minus some. The sample records around 100,000 clones, 85% to 90% being singletons. Sequences were obtained from blood. These receptors all stem from a person aged 18 to 70 in good health.

This chain joins TRBV6-5 and TRBJ1-2, with D tentatively TRBD1 (5 bases). The CDR3 sequence is 14 residues long. Germline V gene sequence: CDR1 MNHEY, CDR2 SVGAGI. V lost 6 bases and J 4 bases, leaving 15 bases between the germline ends. CDR3 DNA sequence: TGTGCCAGCAGGCCCGGGGGGGGAGTCTATGGCTACACCTTC. It encodes CASRPGGGVYGYTF.

With respect to this clone: This is likely a read error, given that the CDR3 carries no conserved phenylalanine or tryptophan at its end. Because the CDR3's place on the DNA is in doubt, the DNA is left out and the CDR3 is given as listed by TCRdb. V and J are TRBV18 and TRBJ1-1; the table's TRBD1 call for D was not verified on the DNA. The CDR3 numbers 9 amino acids, ends counted. Germline-derived CDR1 and CDR2 are KGHSH and LQKENI. The CDR3 sequence: CASSRGTGP.

The chain combines TRBV7-9 with TRBJ2-1; TRBD2 agrees at 8 bases. V lost 5 bases and J lost 9; bases outside the gene matches: 9. The CDR3 covers 14 residues. Germline V gene sequence: CDR1 SEHNR, CDR2 FQNEAQ (reference sequence). CDR3 bases: TGTGCCAGCAGCCCAGGGACTAGTAGGTTTGAGCAGTTCTTC. Its translation: CASSPGTSRFEQFF.

The rearrangement uses TRBV5-6 and TRBJ2-3; 8 bases align to TRBD2. The CDR3 is made up of 15 amino acids. CDR1 is SGHDT, CDR2 YYEEEE, per germline. The V gene end was trimmed by 6 bases and the J gene end by 0 bases; junction bases not matched to a gene: 6. CDR3 sequence: CASNKLAASTDTQYF. The CDR3, as DNA: TGTGCCAGCAACAAACTAGCGGCGAGCACAGATACGCAGTATTTT.

The chain links TRBV2 to TRBJ2-7; D is uncertain. Germline CDR1 is SNHLY and CDR2 is FYNNEI. The CDR3 loop spans 14 amino acids. V was shortened by 2 bases and J by 6 bases, with 14 bases between the two germline ends. The CDR3 DNA reads TGTGCCAGCAGTGAATGGGTCGCCAGGCTCGAGCAGTACTTC. This sequence encodes CASSEWVARLEQYF.

The CDR3 loop is CASSGGDTQYF. Written as DNA, the CDR3 is TGTGCCAGCAGTGGGGGTGATACGCAGTATTTT. This rearrangement joins TRBV2 to TRBJ2-3; D gene ambiguous. This CDR3 comprises 11 residues. V was clipped by 4 bases and J by 6 bases, with 5 bases between them. Germline CDR1 is SNHLY and CDR2 is FYNNEI.

The rearrangement links TRBV28 to TRBJ1-5; possible D gene TRBD1, 6 bases. Between the trimmed V and J ends, which lost 5 bases and 5 bases, there was a span of 16 bases. Germline values: CDR1 MDHEN, CDR2 SYDVKM. There are 15 residues in the CDR3. CDR3 amino acids: CASSPDSRMDQPQHF. CDR3 DNA: TGTGCCAGCAGTCCGGACAGTCGGATGGATCAGCCCCAGCATTTT. Complete variable domain (other parts from reference TRBV28 and TRBJ1-5): DVKVTQSSRYLVKRTGEKVFLECVQDMDHENMFWYRQDPGLGLRLIYFSYDVKMKEKGDIPEGYSVSREKKERFSLILESASTNQTSMYLCASSPDSRMDQPQHFGDGTRLSIL.

The CDR3 bases are TGTGCCAGCAGCTTATCGGGACAGCCCTACGAGCAGTACTTC. Amino acid sequence: CASSLSGQPYEQYF. The chain couples TRBV11-2 to TRBJ2-7, with 7 positions matching TRBD1. Germline V gene sequence: CDR1 SGHAT, CDR2 FQNNGV. This CDR3 region has 14 residues. V lost 2 bases, J lost 2 bases, and 3 bases stayed unmatched.

This clone was seen once. V is TRBV6-5 and J is TRBJ2-1; 12 nucleotides align to TRBD1. This CDR3 region has 15 residues. With 6 bases clipped from V and 9 bases from J, the junction kept 9 bases outside the gene matches. Germline assignment: CDR1 MNHEY and CDR2 SVGAGI. CDR3 residues: CASRQPGQGAREQFF. The CDR3 region has the DNA TGTGCCAGCAGACAACCGGGACAGGGGGCGCGTGAGCAGTTCTTC.

The V and J genes are TRBV11-1 and TRBJ2-3; TRBD1 is a possible D gene (6 bases). The CDR3 runs to 14 residues. V shed 6 bases and J shed 0 bases, with 10 bases lying between them. Germline loops: CDR1 SGHAT, CDR2 FQDESV (reference sequence). CDR3 amino acids: CASRFQGSTDTQYF. In DNA form, the CDR3 reads TGTGCCAGCAGATTCCAGGGGAGCACAGATACGCAGTATTTT.

This chain uses TRBV2 with TRBJ1-6; unclear D gene. V was shortened by 7 bases and J by 9 bases, with 10 bases between the two germline ends. The germline V gene encodes CDR1 SNHLY and CDR2 FYNNEI. This CDR3 has 12 amino acids. The CDR3 loop is CASNSPGSPLHF. The CDR3, as DNA: TGTGCCAGCAATTCTCCCGGTTCACCCCTCCACTTT.